This section outlines one TCR beta chain sequence together with its context. The antigen remains unidentified. Between the trimmed V and J ends, which lost 2 bases and 6 bases, there was a span of 14 bases. Germline lookup yields CDR1 SGHTA and CDR2 FQGNSA. The CDR3 is 15 amino acids. UMIs and sample barcodes were carried by the TCR alpha and TCR beta cDNA libraries that 5'RACE produced using constant-segment primers. From the 5' RACE reads, TCRdb called clonotypes with MiXCR, one entry per CDR3 protein. In the table there are under 300,000 distinct CDR3 sequences, roughly 17% of which are singletons. This entry belongs to a study of T-cell memory formation after mild COVID-19. Findings of the study overall: The appearance of some responding clones in pre-infection memory suggested that cross-reactive memory joined. Researchers report contracting CD4+ clones mostly in CM and EM, with CD8+ clones in EMRA.

The rearrangement links TRBV7-2 to TRBJ1-3; a weak D match, TRBD1 (5 bases). This receptor was identified in a young man who had mild COVID-19 (a few samples of this study predate the infection). Cell type and time point are not known. Sequences were obtained from PBMCs or a T cell subset sorted from them (not recorded which). The CDR3 protein is CASSLPPAGTNTIYF. The CDR3 region has the DNA TGTGCCAGCAGCTTACCGCCGGCCGGGACAAACACCATATATTTT.